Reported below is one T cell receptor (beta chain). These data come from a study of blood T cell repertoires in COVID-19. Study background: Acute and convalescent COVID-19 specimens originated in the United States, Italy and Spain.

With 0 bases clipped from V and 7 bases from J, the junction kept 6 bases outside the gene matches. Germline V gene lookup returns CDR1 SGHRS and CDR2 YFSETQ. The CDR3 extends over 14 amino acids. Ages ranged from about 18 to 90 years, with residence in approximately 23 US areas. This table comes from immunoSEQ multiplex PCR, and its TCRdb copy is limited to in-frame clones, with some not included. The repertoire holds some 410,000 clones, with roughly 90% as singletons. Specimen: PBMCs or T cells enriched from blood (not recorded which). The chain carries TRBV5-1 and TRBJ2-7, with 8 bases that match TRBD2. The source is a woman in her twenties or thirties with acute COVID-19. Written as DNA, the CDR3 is TGCGCCAGCAGCTTGGGGACTAGCCCCTGGGAGCAGTACTTC. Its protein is CASSLGTSPWEQYF. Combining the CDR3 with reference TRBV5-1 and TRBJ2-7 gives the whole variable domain KAGVTQTPRYLIKTRGQQVTLSCSPISGHRSVSWYQQTPGQGLQFLFEYFSETQRNKGNFPGRFSGRQFSNSRSEMNVSTLELGDSALYLCASSLGTSPWEQYFGPGTRLTVT.